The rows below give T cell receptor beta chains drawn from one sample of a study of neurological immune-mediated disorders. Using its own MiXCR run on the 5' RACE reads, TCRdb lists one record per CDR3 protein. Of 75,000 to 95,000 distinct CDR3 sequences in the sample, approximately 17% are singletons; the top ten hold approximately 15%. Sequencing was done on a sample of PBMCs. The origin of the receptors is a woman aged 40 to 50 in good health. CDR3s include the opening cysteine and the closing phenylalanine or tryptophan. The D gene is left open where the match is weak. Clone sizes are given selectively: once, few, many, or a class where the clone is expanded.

CDR3aa: CSARVGDAEAFF
CDR3nt: TGCAGTGCTAGAGTAGGGGATGCTGAAGCTTTCTTT
j_gene: TRBJ1-1
d_gene: NA
v_gene: TRBV20-1
abundance: few

CDR3aa: CASSIVDSSEAFF
CDR3nt: TGTGCCAGTAGTATAGTTGACAGTAGTGAAGCTTTCTTT
j_gene: TRBJ1-1
d_gene: NA
v_gene: TRBV19
abundance: many

CDR3aa: CASNRQGNGELFF
CDR3nt: TGTGCCAGCAACCGACAGGGTAACGGGGAGCTGTTTTTT
j_gene: TRBJ2-2
d_gene: TRBD1
v_gene: TRBV12-3/TRBV12-4
abundance: many

CDR3aa: CASTQWGTGELFF
CDR3nt: TGTGCCAGCACCCAATGGGGCACCGGGGAGCTGTTTTTT
j_gene: TRBJ2-2
d_gene: NA
v_gene: TRBV2
abundance: NA

CDR3aa: CASSVDRGDTQYF
CDR3nt: TGTGCCAGCAGCGTGGATCGGGGAGATACGCAGTATTTT
j_gene: TRBJ2-3
d_gene: NA
v_gene: TRBV2
abundance: many

CDR3aa: CASSLSRGTDTQYF
CDR3nt: TGCGCCAGCAGCTTATCCAGGGGCACAGATACGCAGTATTTT
j_gene: TRBJ2-3
d_gene: NA
v_gene: TRBV5-1
abundance: many

CDR3aa: CASSRYWGYTF
CDR3nt: TGTGCCAGCAGCCGATATTGGGGCTACACCTTC
j_gene: TRBJ1-2
d_gene: NA
v_gene: TRBV25-1
abundance: NA

CDR3aa: CASSLPRTGTDTQYF
CDR3nt: TGTGCCAGCAGCTTACCCCGGACCGGCACAGATACGCAGTATTTT
j_gene: TRBJ2-3
d_gene: NA
v_gene: TRBV7-2
abundance: many

CDR3aa: CASSLSFRGGLSEAFF
CDR3nt: TGTGCCAGCAGTTTATCGTTCCGGGGAGGATTGTCTGAAGCTTTCTTT
j_gene: TRBJ1-1
d_gene: NA
v_gene: TRBV27
abundance: NA

CDR3aa: CASSFSGSYSTYEQYF
CDR3nt: TGTGCCAGCAGCTTTTCAGGGTCCTACTCCACCTACGAGCAGTACTTC
j_gene: TRBJ2-7
d_gene: NA
v_gene: TRBV5-6
abundance: many

CDR3aa: CASTLGAFYSNQPQHF
CDR3nt: TGCGCCAGCACCCTGGGTGCCTTTTATAGCAATCAGCCCCAGCATTTT
j_gene: TRBJ1-5
d_gene: NA
v_gene: TRBV5-1
abundance: many

CDR3aa: CASSLQAGATDTQYF
CDR3nt: TGTGCCAGCAGCTTACAAGCGGGGGCCACAGATACGCAGTATTTT
j_gene: TRBJ2-3
d_gene: TRBD2
v_gene: TRBV7-2
abundance: many

CDR3aa: CASSVDPGEYNEQFF
CDR3nt: TGTGCCAGCAGCGTAGACCCAGGGGAGTACAATGAGCAGTTCTTC
j_gene: TRBJ2-1
d_gene: NA
v_gene: TRBV9
abundance: many

CDR3aa: CASSQEDGPNEKLFF
CDR3nt: TGCGCCAGCAGCCAAGAGGACGGGCCTAATGAAAAACTGTTTTTT
j_gene: TRBJ1-4
d_gene: NA
v_gene: TRBV4-3
abundance: medium-sized

CDR3aa: CASSSLFEQYF
CDR3nt: TGTGCCAGCAGTAGCCTCTTCGAGCAGTACTTC
j_gene: TRBJ2-7
d_gene: NA
v_gene: TRBV6-6
abundance: many

CDR3aa: CASSQTGGNGYTF
CDR3nt: TGTGCCAGCAGTCAGACAGGGGGCAATGGCTACACCTTC
j_gene: TRBJ1-2
d_gene: TRBD1
v_gene: TRBV7-8
abundance: many

CDR3aa: CASSLAKTANTEAFF
CDR3nt: TGTGCCAGCAGCTTAGCGAAGACAGCGAACACTGAAGCTTTCTTT
j_gene: TRBJ1-1
d_gene: NA
v_gene: TRBV7-2
abundance: many

CDR3aa: CASSLTGTGNTIYF
CDR3nt: TGTGCCAGCAGCTTGACAGGGACTGGAAACACCATATATTTT
j_gene: TRBJ1-3
d_gene: NA
v_gene: TRBV5-5
abundance: many